This TCR beta chain was found in a study of cytomegalovirus exposure and HLA in healthy donors. Notes on the study in general: One later analysis reportedly identified an Asian-associated ancestry cluster that showed fewer N-insertions than the roughly 670-donor mean. Most sequenced TCRs were rare (though some public TCRs occurred in many donors). Reports showed the classifier diagnosing cytomegalovirus status with high specificity and sensitivity.

Comment on this clone: Its target is not known.

The PCR was carried out with 60 Vbeta primers and 13 Jbeta primers. Only in-frame clones appear in the TCRdb table, and some are missing; sequencing was by immunoSEQ multiplex PCR. The sample comprises 150,000 to 200,000 clones, 62% of which are singletons, and around 2.9% rests with the top ten. Sequencing was carried out using PBMCs. The sequence was collected from a man aged 35 to 55 in good health and CMV-seronegative.

CDR3 loop: CASSLVGGPGTREQYF. CDR3 in DNA: TGTGCCAGCAGCTTGGTGGGGGGCCCCGGGACTAGGGAGCAGTACTTC. The gene calls are TRBV5-6 and TRBJ2-7; 8 bases are a match to TRBD2. The CDR3 covers 16 residues. From germline, CDR1 is SGHDT and CDR2 YYEEEE. The J segment lost 7 bases and the V segment lost 0 bases, leaving 12 bases of the junction unmatched.